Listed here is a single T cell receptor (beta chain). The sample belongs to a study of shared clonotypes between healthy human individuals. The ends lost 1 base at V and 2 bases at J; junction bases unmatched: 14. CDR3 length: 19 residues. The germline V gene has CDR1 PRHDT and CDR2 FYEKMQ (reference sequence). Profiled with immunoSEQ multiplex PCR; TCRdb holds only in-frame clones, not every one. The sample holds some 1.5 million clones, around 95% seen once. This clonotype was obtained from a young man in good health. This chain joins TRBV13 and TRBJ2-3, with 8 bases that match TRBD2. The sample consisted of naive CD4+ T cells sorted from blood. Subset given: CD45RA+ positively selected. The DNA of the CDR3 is TGTGCCAGCAGCTTAGTCAAGATATTCGGGAGGGTTGACACAGATACGCAGTATTTT. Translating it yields CASSLVKIFGRVDTDTQYF.